This T cell receptor (beta chain) was sequenced during a study of T cell repertoires in cytomegalovirus infection. The wider study: HLA-C-restricted CMV epitopes, recently identified, and well-studied HLA-B-restricted ones were used by the study.

A word on this clonotype: The antigen is not known.

The CDR3 spans 16 residues. The germline gives CDR1 LGHNT, CDR2 FRNRAP. Trimming shortened V by 0 bases and J by 3 bases, and 14 bases separated the two germline ends. Each CDR3 protein is one row after TCRdb ran MiXCR on the reads. The table includes about 770,000 distinct CDR3 sequences, about 29% detected once. Study observations and caveats: Cumulative public TCR beta family frequency identified CMV carriers with the relevant HLA. The study found HLA-C-restricted CMV-specific TCR beta clonotypes dominating the ex vivo response.

The rearrangement uses TRBV12-5 and TRBJ1-1, with D tentatively TRBD1 (6 bases). This receptor was taken from a human donor in good health (CMV status not recorded). Some clones in this sample may be carry-over from other donors' samples. This specimen consisted of cultured CD8+ T cells from PBMCs, obtained from culture after CMV antigen stimulation. This chain's CDR3 is CASGLVPTGVYTEAFF. The CDR3 bases are TGTGCTAGTGGTTTGGTACCGACAGGAGTATACACTGAAGCTTTCTTT.